The text below deals with one TCR beta chain. In the original analysis: From reference gene primer amplification, estimates of nucleated cell counts were derived. This table comes from immunoSEQ multiplex PCR, and its TCRdb copy is limited to in-frame clones, with some not included. V and J calls and clone size are copied from that table; D and trimming were computed from the DNA. Of about 200,000 clones in the sample, roughly 75% were seen once. The germline gives CDR1 MNHEY, CDR2 SVGAGI. Trimming left V 6 bases short and J 8 bases short, with 19 bases between. The CDR3 length is 14 residues. The sample comes from a study of blood T cell repertoires in COVID-19. As for the study in general: The United States, Italy and Spain provided the acute and convalescent COVID-19 samples. T cells, B-cell-depleted T cells, or PBMCs provided the cDNA or gDNA that served as material.

The sequence was obtained from a woman in her 70s with acute or convalescent COVID-19. Source material: peripheral blood. The chain has TRBV6-5 and TRBJ1-2; D might be TRBD1 (5 bases). CDR3 residues: CASREGSELYGYTF. The DNA of the CDR3 is TGTGCCAGCAGGGAGGGGTCTGAATTGTACGGCTACACCTTC.